This entry concerns a single T cell receptor beta chain. Its antigen is still unknown. No qualities accompany the bases; no much larger clone lies one base away. TCRbeta CDR3 regions were amplified from genomic DNA using the immunoSEQ Assay, a bias-controlled multiplex PCR. As for the authors' bioinformatics: The number of nucleated cells in each sample was estimated from the amplification of reference gene primers within the assay. To quantify the absolute abundance of each unique TCRbeta CDR3 rearrangement, sequence reads were collapsed and filtered. For each sample, productive Simpson clonality was calculated by taking the square root of Simpson's diversity index across productive rearrangements. The table was pulled from immuneACCESS by TCRdb, which kept in-frame rearrangements only. Such tables lose some clones; where checked, under half of the loss comes from unresolved V genes, and the rest has no known cause. V, J and clone size reflect that table, while D and trimming were determined from the DNA. Across this sample there are tens of thousands of clones, with 65% to 90% seen only once. The top ten clonotypes cover roughly 10% of the sample.

The record originates from a study of blood T cell repertoires in COVID-19 (dated by TCRdb to 2020 to 2021). Study-wide context: Collaborator samples came from the United States, Italy and Spain and covered acute and convalescent phases of COVID-19. The material from the prospective study consisted of cDNA or gDNA derived from T cells, B-cell-depleted T cells, or PBMCs. The dataset comprised deeply sampled blood TCRbeta repertoires from subjects exposed to, actively infected with, or recovered from COVID-19. The repertoires were released in a freely available public database meant as a resource for research on the immune response to SARS-CoV-2. Samples came from the ongoing ImmuneRACE study (first 160 participants) plus 1,254 subjects from 6 global collaborators. Nearly every sample came with metadata listing a de-identified subject ID, COVID-19 status, age in years and sex. Where available, HLA class I and class II types were taken from metadata supplied by the sample provider and were not determined by assay-based typing.

Here is what the overall study found, with its caveats: The amount of clinical and demographic metadata varied by source and participant and was provided uncurated.

At one collaborating source in Seattle, patients were enrolled during active infection and were followed longitudinally through the course of disease. Each collaborating institution followed its own protocols to collect whole blood in K2EDTA tubes. Collaborator samples were shipped for TCRbeta analysis as frozen whole blood, isolated PBMCs, or DNA extracted from either sample type. Its CDR3 holds 14 amino acids, cysteine through phenylalanine. The read is trimmed to its CDR3 DNA, 42 bases read in frame from base 1. The junction shows trimming of 4 bases on V and 3 bases on J, and the gene matches do not reach 5 bases of it. The germline V gene supplies CDR1 SNHLY and CDR2 FYNNEI.

The sequencing sample was made of peripheral blood. The receptor's source is a man in his fifties or sixties with COVID-19, enrolled during active disease. The rearranged chain carries TRBV2 and TRBJ2-7; TRBD1 lines up with 8 middle nucleotides. The nucleotide sequence is TGTGCCAGCAGTGCGGACAGGGCTGGCTACGAGCAGTACTTC. Its protein is CASSADRAGYEQYF.